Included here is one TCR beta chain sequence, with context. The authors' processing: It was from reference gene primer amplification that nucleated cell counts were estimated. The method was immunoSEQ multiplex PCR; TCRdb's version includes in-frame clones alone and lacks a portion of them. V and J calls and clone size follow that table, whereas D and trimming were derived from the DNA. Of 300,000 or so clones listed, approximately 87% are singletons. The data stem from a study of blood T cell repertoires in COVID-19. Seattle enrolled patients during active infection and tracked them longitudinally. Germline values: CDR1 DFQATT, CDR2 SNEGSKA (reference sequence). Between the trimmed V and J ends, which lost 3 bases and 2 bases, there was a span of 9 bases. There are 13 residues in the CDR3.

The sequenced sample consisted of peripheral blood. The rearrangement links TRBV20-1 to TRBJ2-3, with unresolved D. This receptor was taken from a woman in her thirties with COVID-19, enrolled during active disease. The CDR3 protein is CSASVAVTDTQYF. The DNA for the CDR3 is TGCAGTGCTAGTGTAGCTGTCACAGATACGCAGTATTTT.